The 21 T cell receptor beta chains presented below share a single source sample, sequenced in a study of identifying expanded T cells in peripheral blood (dated by TCRdb to between 2017 and 2020). Library method: the immunoSEQ multiplex PCR assay. TCRdb stores this immuneACCESS table with in-frame sequences only. Part of the clones is absent; in the studies checked, under half of the shortfall reflects unresolved V genes, and no reason is known for the rest. The sample contains 120,000 or so clones, over 65% of them found a single time. Together, the top ten hold 2.5% to 3.5% of the sample. The material sequenced was blood. The origin of the receptors is a person between 18 and 75 years old in good health.

The chain has TRBV2 and TRBJ2-1; 8 bases line up with TRBD1. The CDR3 is made up of 14 amino acids. Germline V gene sequence: CDR1 SNHLY, CDR2 FYNNEI. With V trimmed by 6 bases and J by 9 bases, 10 bases remained unmatched. The chain's CDR3 is CASRGSTGAGEQFF. As DNA, the CDR3 is TGTGCCAGCAGGGGCTCGACAGGGGCCGGTGAGCAGTTCTTC.

Many counts were recorded for this clone. The chain links TRBV7-9 to TRBJ2-1; TRBD2 aligns across 7 bases. Germline V lookup: CDR1 SEHNR, CDR2 FQNEAQ (reference sequence). V trimming: 5 bases; J trimming: 10 bases; junction bases outside the gene matches: 8. The CDR3 totals 13 residues. Here the CDR3 DNA reads TGTGCCAGCAGCCGGATAAGCGGGGTCGAGCAGTTCTTC. Translation gives CASSRISGVEQFF.

J is TRBJ1-2 and V is TRBV5-1; 9 bases fit TRBD1. The CDR3 covers 15 residues. Germline trimming cut 4 bases from V and 4 bases from J; bases unmatched to any gene: 8. Germline lookup yields CDR1 SGHRS and CDR2 YFSETQ. The CDR3 sequence: CASSAGTGRVYGYTF. The CDR3, as DNA: TGCGCCAGCAGCGCCGGGACAGGGCGAGTCTATGGCTACACCTTC.

This clone was picked up a small number of times. The V and J genes are TRBV30 and TRBJ1-6, with a tentative D call TRBD1 (5 bases). Per germline, CDR1 GTSNPN and CDR2 SVGIG (reference sequence). V dropped 5 bases and J dropped 6 bases, with 17 bases sitting between them. The CDR3 contains 15 residues. The CDR3 DNA is TGTGCCTGGGGTAACCCCGGGACCACTAATTCACCCCTCCACTTT. This gives the protein CAWGNPGTTNSPLHF.

This clone was observed a handful of times. Germline is not matched at one junction end, which may reflect a read error. CDR3 sequence reads: CASSPGEGRLIF. The CDR3 DNA reads as TGTGCCAGCTCACCCGGGGAGGGCCGGCTAATCTTT. The chain uses TRBV18 and TRBJ1-1; no definite D call. CDR1 and CDR2 from the germline V gene are KGHSH and LQKENI. This CDR3 contains 12 residues.

The CDR3 loop is CASSQWGLAKNIQYF. CDR3 nucleotide sequence: TGCGCCAGCAGCCAGTGGGGGTTAGCCAAAAACATTCAGTACTTC. This rearrangement joins TRBV4-1 to TRBJ2-4; D may match TRBD1 or TRBD2 (5 bases each). The CDR3 is made up of 15 amino acids. From germline, CDR1 is MGHRA and CDR2 YSYEKL. Trimming shortened V by 3 bases and J by 0 bases, and 9 bases separated the two germline ends.

The gene calls are TRBV7-9 and TRBJ2-7, with 7 bases fitting TRBD1. This CDR3 is 16 amino acids long. Germline trimming cut 4 bases from V and 1 base from J; bases unmatched to any gene: 10. Germline loops: CDR1 SEHNR, CDR2 FQNEAQ (reference sequence). This chain's CDR3 is CASSSATGTVSYEQYF. CDR3 sequence (DNA): TGTGCCAGCAGCTCTGCTACCGGGACAGTGTCCTACGAGCAGTACTTC.

The V call is TRBV10-3, the J call TRBJ1-3, with a possible D match to TRBD1 (5 bases). V shed 7 bases and J shed 0 bases, with 13 bases lying between them. There are 15 residues in the CDR3. Germline V gene lookup returns CDR1 ENHRY and CDR2 SYGVKD. DNA of the CDR3: TGTGCCATCAACACCCTGGGGCCCTCTGGAAACACCATATATTTT. This gives the protein CAINTLGPSGNTIYF.

On this clone: At the DNA level, this CDR3 is encoded by other sequences in the same sample as well. The chain recombines TRBV2 with TRBJ2-2; maybe TRBD1 (6 bases). The V and J ends lost 4 bases and 3 bases respectively, with 9 bases between them. This CDR3 is built from 14 residues. CDR1 is SNHLY and CDR2 is FYNNEI in the germline V gene. The CDR3 sequence is CASSVQGYTGELFF. CDR3 nucleotide sequence: TGTGCCAGCAGTGTTCAGGGGTACACCGGGGAGCTGTTTTTT.

V and J are TRBV5-4 and TRBJ2-7, with D tentatively TRBD1 or TRBD2 (7 bases each). Trimming stripped 4 bases from V and 3 bases from J, with 17 bases between. The germline CDR1 and CDR2 sequences are SGHNT and YYREEE (reference sequence). CDR3 length equals 15 residues. In DNA form, the CDR3 reads TGTGCCAGCAGCCTTCGGGGGGCAGGGGGCTACGAGCAGTACTTC. Protein product: CASSLRGAGGYEQYF.

This clone was seen once. The chain joins TRBV5-1 to TRBJ2-7; TRBD2 is a possible D gene (6 bases). The V gene lost 4 bases and the J gene lost 3 bases, with 20 bases spanning the gap. CDR1 SGHRS and CDR2 YFSETQ come from the germline V gene. This CDR3 is built from 16 residues. CDR3 bases: TGCGCCAGCAGCCTTGGAGGGTTTGGTGTAGGCTACGAGCAGTACTTC. It encodes CASSLGGFGVGYEQYF. The full variable domain, completed using reference TRBV5-1 and TRBJ2-7, is KAGVTQTPRYLIKTRGQQVTLSCSPISGHRSVSWYQQTPGQGLQFLFEYFSETQRNKGNFPGRFSGRQFSNSRSEMNVSTLELGDSALYLCASSLGGFGVGYEQYFGPGTRLTVT.

This chain joins TRBV6-5 and TRBJ1-2; TRBD1 might be the D (6 bases). The CDR3 sequence is 14 residues long. Trimming left V 0 bases short and J 6 bases short, with 11 bases between. Germline values: CDR1 MNHEY, CDR2 SVGAGI. The CDR3 coding sequence is TGTGCCAGCAGTTACTCTTACAGGGAACATGGCTACACCTTC. It translates to CASSYSYREHGYTF.

The chain recombines TRBV28 with TRBJ1-5, with a weak D call TRBD1 (5 bases). The germline V gene encodes CDR1 MDHEN and CDR2 SYDVKM. This CDR3 is built from 10 residues. V lost 11 bases and J 11 bases, leaving 13 bases between the germline ends. This chain's CDR3 is CAWGGEAQHF. The CDR3 bases are TGTGCCTGGGGAGGGGAAGCCCAGCATTTT.

This chain uses TRBV2 with TRBJ1-3; D remains ambiguous. Trimming stripped 4 bases from V and 0 bases from J, with 10 bases between. CDR1 is SNHLY and CDR2 is FYNNEI in the germline V gene. The CDR3 covers 15 residues. CDR3 sequence: CASSAQSNSGNTIYF. In nucleotides, the CDR3 is TGTGCCAGCAGTGCTCAGAGCAACTCTGGAAACACCATATATTTT.

V and J are TRBV2 and TRBJ1-4; D possibly corresponds to TRBD1 (6 bases). The CDR3 runs 15 residues. Germline CDR1 is SNHLY and CDR2 is FYNNEI. V shed 6 bases and J shed 0 bases, with 11 bases lying between them. The CDR3 region has the DNA TGTGCCAGCAGAACCGGGACATCAACTAATGAAAAACTGTTTTTT. Its protein is CASRTGTSTNEKLFF.

The CDR3 DNA sequence: TGTGCCAGCAGTTGGCAGCGGAATCAGCCCCAGCATTTT. Translating gives CASSWQRNQPQHF. V gene TRBV6-5 combines with J gene TRBJ1-5; D remains unclear. From germline, CDR1 is MNHEY and CDR2 SVGAGI. Trimming left V 4 bases short and J 4 bases short, with 8 bases between. The CDR3 has 13 residues.

V and J are TRBV9 and TRBJ1-1, with D tentatively TRBD1 (5 bases). In germline, CDR1 is SGDLS, CDR2 YYNGEE. This CDR3 contains 13 residues. Trimming stripped 3 bases from V and 8 bases from J, with 14 bases between. The chain's CDR3 is CASSAPRGGEAFF. CDR3 nucleotide sequence: TGTGCCAGCAGCGCCCCGCGGGGCGGGGAAGCTTTCTTT.

This chain links TRBV18 with TRBJ1-4, with TRBD1 matching over 9 bases. Trimming cost V 3 bases and J 9 bases; bases outside gene matches: 8. This CDR3 spans 15 amino acids. Germline V gene data show CDR1 as KGHSH and CDR2 as LQKENI. This CDR3 is CASSPSAGTGQKLFF. CDR3 nucleotide sequence: TGTGCCAGCTCACCGTCAGCCGGGACAGGGCAAAAACTGTTTTTT.

The rearrangement links TRBV27 to TRBJ2-3; the D gene is possibly TRBD2 (6 bases). Trimming shortened V by 5 bases and J by 2 bases, and 11 bases separated the two germline ends. The CDR3 sequence is 14 residues long. Per the germline V gene, CDR1 is MNHEY and CDR2 is SMNVEV (reference sequence). CDR3 sequence: CASSLTRLTDTQYF. Written as DNA, the CDR3 is TGTGCCAGCAGTCTGACTAGGCTCACAGATACGCAGTATTTT.

The DNA for the CDR3 is TGTGCCAGCAGCTACGGAAGGGGCGGGAGCACCGGGGAGCTGTTTTTT. Its protein product is CASSYGRGGSTGELFF. This chain connects TRBV7-9 to TRBJ2-2, with TRBD2 identical over 7 bases. The CDR3 is 16 amino acids. Germline CDR1 reads SEHNR; CDR2 reads FQNEAQ (reference sequence). J was trimmed by 4 bases and V by 4 bases; bases with no gene match: 9.

The rearrangement joins TRBV14 to TRBJ2-2; D is ambiguous. V lost 0 bases and J lost 2, with 13 bases in between. The CDR3 extends over 17 amino acids. Germline CDR1 and CDR2: SGHDN and FVKESK. CDR3 in amino acids: CASSQERWQRNTGELFF. CDR3 DNA: TGTGCCAGCAGCCAAGAGCGCTGGCAGAGAAACACCGGGGAGCTGTTTTTT.